This is a list of T cell receptor beta chains from one sample in a study of vaccination and CD4 T cells after COVID-19. For these receptors, no antigen is known. TCRdb processed the PCR reads anew with MiXCR; each CDR3 protein has one entry. The repertoire includes about 20,000 distinct CDR3 sequences, 45% to 70% of them detected once, and roughly 7% sits in the top ten. The sample consisted of CD4+ T cells from blood, cultured in vitro. These receptor sequences come from a human donor who had recovered from COVID-19. CDR3s include the opening cysteine and the closing phenylalanine or tryptophan. D genes are given only for firm matches. A row's size may be missing; if present it is once, few, many or a size class.

TRBJ1-6	NA	TRBV20-1	once	CSARGGQFNSPLHF	TGCAGTGCTAGGGGTGGGCAGTTCAATTCACCCCTCCACTTT
TRBJ2-7	NA	TRBV7-2	NA	CASSLDVAQSSYEQYF	TGTGCCAGCAGCTTAGATGTAGCGCAAAGCTCCTACGAGCAGTACTTC
TRBJ2-1	TRBD2	TRBV3-1	NA	CASSQAGGPINEQFF	TGTGCCAGCAGCCAAGCGGGAGGGCCGATCAATGAGCAGTTCTTC
TRBJ2-7	TRBD1	TRBV6-1	NA	CASSGEGATKPYF	TGTGCCAGCAGTGGAGAGGGGGCAACAAAGCCGTACTTC
TRBJ1-1	NA	TRBV28	NA	CASSLQAVNTEAFF	TGTGCCAGCAGCCTACAGGCCGTGAACACTGAAGCTTTCTTT
TRBJ1-2	TRBD1	TRBV12-3/TRBV12-4	once	CASSFRGPANYGYTF	TGTGCCAGCAGTTTCAGGGGGCCAGCTAACTATGGCTACACCTTC
TRBJ2-1	TRBD2	TRBV5-1	NA	CASALLAASYNEQFF	TGCGCCAGCGCTTTACTAGCGGCCTCCTACAATGAGCAGTTCTTC
TRBJ2-7	NA	TRBV6-1	NA	CASSRDGSSYEQYF	TGTGCCAGCAGCAGGGACGGTTCCTCCTACGAGCAGTACTTC
TRBJ2-2	NA	TRBV20-1	NA	CLVPRSNTGELFF	TGCTTGGTCCCCCGCTCGAACACCGGGGAGCTGTTTTTT
TRBJ2-7	NA	TRBV20-1	few	CSASLSVGESPYEQYF	TGCAGTGCCAGCCTTAGTGTGGGGGAGTCTCCCTACGAGCAGTACTTC
TRBJ2-3	NA	TRBV3-1	few	CASSPLGTSTDTQYF	TGTGCCAGCAGCCCCCTAGGTACTAGCACAGATACGCAGTATTTT
TRBJ1-1	NA	TRBV6-5	NA	CASSYPPGEKGTEAFF	TGTGCCAGCAGTTACCCCCCAGGGGAGAAAGGCACTGAAGCTTTCTTT
TRBJ1-3	NA	TRBV28	NA	CASSLGNPGNTIYF	TGTGCCAGCAGTTTAGGTAATCCTGGAAACACCATATATTTT
TRBJ1-1	NA	TRBV4-2	NA	CASRIGANTEAFF	TGTGCCAGCCGAATCGGGGCTAACACTGAAGCTTTCTTT
TRBJ1-5	TRBD1	TRBV20-1	NA	CSAGGQGNQPQHF	TGCAGTGCTGGGGGACAGGGGAATCAGCCCCAGCATTTT
TRBJ2-5	TRBD2	TRBV10-3	few	CAISESGTREETQYF	TGTGCCATCAGTGAGTCAGGGACTAGGGAAGAGACCCAGTACTTC
TRBJ1-6	TRBD1	TRBV6-5	NA	CASSSGGAYNSPLHF	TGTGCCAGCAGTTCAGGGGGCGCATATAATTCACCCCTCCACTTT
TRBJ1-2	NA	TRBV20-1	few	CSAPLKASAYGYTF	TGCAGTGCCCCTCTCAAGGCGTCGGCCTATGGCTACACCTTC
TRBJ2-3	NA	TRBV20-1	NA	CSAVADTQYF	TGCAGTGCTGTGGCAGATACGCAGTATTTT
TRBJ1-1	NA	TRBV20-1	few	CSARAQGTEAFF	TGCAGTGCTAGAGCGCAGGGGACTGAAGCTTTCTTT
TRBJ2-3	TRBD2	TRBV12-3/TRBV12-4	few	CASSLLAVGTDTQYF	TGTGCCAGCAGTCTCCTAGCGGTTGGCACAGATACGCAGTATTTT
TRBJ2-2	NA	TRBV20-1	few	CSAALANTGELFF	TGCAGTGCCGCACTAGCTAACACCGGGGAGCTGTTTTTT
TRBJ1-5	NA	TRBV28	NA	CASSLGQPQHF	TGTGCCAGCAGTCTTGGTCAGCCCCAGCATTTT
TRBJ1-1	NA	TRBV11-3	NA	CASSLQIGGTEAFF	TGTGCCAGCAGCCTTCAAATTGGGGGCACTGAAGCTTTCTTT
TRBJ2-5	TRBD2	TRBV5-1	NA	CASSSRPTGGTWSLQETQYF	TGCGCCAGCAGCTCCCGCCCTACGGGGGGTACCTGGTCCCTTCAAGAGACCCAGTACTTC
TRBJ1-4	NA	TRBV20-1	NA	CSARDNRGGEKLFF	TGCAGTGCTAGAGATAACCGGGGAGGGGAAAAACTGTTTTTT
TRBJ2-1	TRBD2	TRBV10-1	NA	CASSESGGRGSEQFF	TGCGCCAGCAGTGAGTCTGGCGGGAGGGGGAGTGAGCAGTTCTTC
TRBJ1-2	TRBD1	TRBV20-1	few	CSARDIRDRVYGYTF	TGCAGTGCTAGAGATATCAGGGACAGGGTCTATGGCTACACCTTC
TRBJ1-2	TRBD1	TRBV6-1	NA	CASSGRTGKDYGYTF	TGTGCCAGCAGTGGGAGGACAGGGAAGGACTATGGCTACACCTTC
TRBJ1-6	NA	TRBV21-1	NA	CASSKTEGQTDSPLHF	TGTGCCAGCAGCAAAACGGAGGGACAGACGGATTCACCCCTCCACTTT
TRBJ2-5	TRBD1	TRBV11-2	NA	CASSFNRGRETQYF	TGTGCCAGCAGCTTCAACAGGGGGCGAGAGACCCAGTACTTC
TRBJ1-2	NA	TRBV11-3	NA	CASSLDGQGGGYAF	TGTGCCAGCAGCTTAGACGGTCAGGGAGGTGGCTACGCCTTC
TRBJ1-4	TRBD1	TRBV6-1	NA	CASRDRGLGEKLFF	TGTGCCAGCAGGGACAGGGGGTTGGGAGAAAAACTGTTTTTT
TRBJ2-7	TRBD1	TRBV6-5	NA	CASSFPGSRGRPYEQYF	TGTGCCAGCAGTTTCCCGGGGTCTAGGGGGCGTCCCTACGAGCAGTACTTC
TRBJ2-1	TRBD2	TRBV20-1	NA	CSASGLAGGSYNEQFF	TGCAGTGCTTCCGGACTAGCGGGAGGGTCCTACAATGAGCAGTTCTTC
TRBJ1-6	NA	TRBV27	few	CASCPAPGSPLHF	TGTGCCAGCTGCCCAGCGCCGGGATCACCCCTCCACTTT